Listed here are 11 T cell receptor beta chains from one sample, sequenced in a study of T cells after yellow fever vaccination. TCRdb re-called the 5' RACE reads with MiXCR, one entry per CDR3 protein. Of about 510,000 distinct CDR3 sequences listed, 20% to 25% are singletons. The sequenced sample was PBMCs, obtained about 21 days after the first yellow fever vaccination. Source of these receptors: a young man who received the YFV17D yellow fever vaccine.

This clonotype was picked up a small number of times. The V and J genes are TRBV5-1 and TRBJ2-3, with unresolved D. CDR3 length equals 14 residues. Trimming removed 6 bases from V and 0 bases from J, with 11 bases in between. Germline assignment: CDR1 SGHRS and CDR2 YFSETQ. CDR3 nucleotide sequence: TGCGCCAGCATGCGCACCGCTAGCACAGATACGCAGTATTTT. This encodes CASMRTASTDTQYF.

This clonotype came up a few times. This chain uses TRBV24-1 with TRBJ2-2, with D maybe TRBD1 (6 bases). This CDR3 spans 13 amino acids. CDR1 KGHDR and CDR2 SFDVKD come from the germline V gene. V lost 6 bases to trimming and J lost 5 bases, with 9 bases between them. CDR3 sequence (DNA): TGTGCCACCAGTCCAGGGGCAACCGGGGAGCTGTTTTTT. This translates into CATSPGATGELFF.

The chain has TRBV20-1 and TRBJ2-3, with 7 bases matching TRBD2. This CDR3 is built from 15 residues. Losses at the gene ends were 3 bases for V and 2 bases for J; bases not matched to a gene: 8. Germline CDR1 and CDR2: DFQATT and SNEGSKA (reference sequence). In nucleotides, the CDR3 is TGCAGTGCTAGTCGGCCTAGCGGAAACACAGATACGCAGTATTTT. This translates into CSASRPSGNTDTQYF.

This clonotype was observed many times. The CDR3 region has the DNA TGCGCCAGCAGCCAAAACAGGGATACTAACTATGGCTACACCTTC. This gives the protein CASSQNRDTNYGYTF. V gene TRBV4-3 combines with J gene TRBJ1-2; tentatively, D is TRBD1 (6 bases). V lost 2 bases and J 0 bases, leaving 10 bases between the germline ends. This CDR3 spans 15 amino acids. Per the germline V gene, CDR1 is LGHNA and CDR2 is YSLEER.

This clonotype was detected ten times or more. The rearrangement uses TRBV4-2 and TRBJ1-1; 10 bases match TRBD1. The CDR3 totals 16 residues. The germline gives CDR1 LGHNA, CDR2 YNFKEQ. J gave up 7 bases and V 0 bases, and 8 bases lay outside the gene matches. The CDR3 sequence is CASSQDRQGALNEAFF. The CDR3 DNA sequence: TGTGCCAGCAGCCAAGACAGACAGGGGGCCTTGAATGAAGCTTTCTTT.

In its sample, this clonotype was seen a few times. For the CDR3, the DNA is TGTGCCAGCAGTGAGAGTATCCCGGACGAGCAGTACTTC. As protein: CASSESIPDEQYF. The chain combines TRBV12-3 or TRBV12-4 with TRBJ2-7; D is uncertain. Trimming removed 5 bases from V and 5 bases from J, with 13 bases in between. The CDR3 totals 13 residues.

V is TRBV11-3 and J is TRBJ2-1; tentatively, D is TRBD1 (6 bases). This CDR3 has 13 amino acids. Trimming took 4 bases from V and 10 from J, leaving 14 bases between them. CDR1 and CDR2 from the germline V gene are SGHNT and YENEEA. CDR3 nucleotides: TGTGCCAGCAGCTGGGAACAGGGCGGGGAGCAGTTCTTC. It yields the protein CASSWEQGGEQFF. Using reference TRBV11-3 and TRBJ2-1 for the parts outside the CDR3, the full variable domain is EAGVVQSPRYKIIEKKQPVAFWCNPISGHNTLYWYLQNLGQGPELLIRYENEEAVDDSQLPKDRFSAERLKGVDSTLKIQPAELGDSAVYLCASSWEQGGEQFFGPGTRLTVL.

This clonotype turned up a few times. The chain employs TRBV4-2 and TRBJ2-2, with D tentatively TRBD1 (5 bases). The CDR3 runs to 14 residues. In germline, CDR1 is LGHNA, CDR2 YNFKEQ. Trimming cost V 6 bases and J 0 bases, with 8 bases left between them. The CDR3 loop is CASRQAANTGELFF. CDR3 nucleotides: TGTGCCAGCAGACAGGCCGCGAACACCGGGGAGCTGTTTTTT.

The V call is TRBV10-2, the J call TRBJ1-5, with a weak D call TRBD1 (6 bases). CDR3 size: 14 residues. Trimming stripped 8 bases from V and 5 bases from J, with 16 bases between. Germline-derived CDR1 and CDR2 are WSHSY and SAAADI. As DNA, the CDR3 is TGCGCCAGCTCCCAATGGGACACGGATCAGCCCCAGCATTTT. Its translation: CASSQWDTDQPQHF.

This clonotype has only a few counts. The CDR3 DNA follows: TGCGCCAGCAGCGCGATTGACACTGAAGCTTTCTTT. Translating it yields CASSAIDTEAFF. V and J are TRBV5-1 and TRBJ1-1; D is undetermined. The length of the CDR3 is 12 residues. Germline CDR1 is SGHRS and CDR2 is YFSETQ. The germline V and J ends were trimmed by 4 bases and 3 bases, with 7 bases remaining between them.

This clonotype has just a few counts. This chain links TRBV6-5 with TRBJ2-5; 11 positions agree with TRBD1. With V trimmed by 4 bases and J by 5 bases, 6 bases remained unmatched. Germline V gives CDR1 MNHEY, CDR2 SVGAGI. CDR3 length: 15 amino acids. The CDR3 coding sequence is TGTGCCAGCAGTTCGATGGGGACAGGGGGGGAGACCCAGTACTTC. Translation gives CASSSMGTGGETQYF.